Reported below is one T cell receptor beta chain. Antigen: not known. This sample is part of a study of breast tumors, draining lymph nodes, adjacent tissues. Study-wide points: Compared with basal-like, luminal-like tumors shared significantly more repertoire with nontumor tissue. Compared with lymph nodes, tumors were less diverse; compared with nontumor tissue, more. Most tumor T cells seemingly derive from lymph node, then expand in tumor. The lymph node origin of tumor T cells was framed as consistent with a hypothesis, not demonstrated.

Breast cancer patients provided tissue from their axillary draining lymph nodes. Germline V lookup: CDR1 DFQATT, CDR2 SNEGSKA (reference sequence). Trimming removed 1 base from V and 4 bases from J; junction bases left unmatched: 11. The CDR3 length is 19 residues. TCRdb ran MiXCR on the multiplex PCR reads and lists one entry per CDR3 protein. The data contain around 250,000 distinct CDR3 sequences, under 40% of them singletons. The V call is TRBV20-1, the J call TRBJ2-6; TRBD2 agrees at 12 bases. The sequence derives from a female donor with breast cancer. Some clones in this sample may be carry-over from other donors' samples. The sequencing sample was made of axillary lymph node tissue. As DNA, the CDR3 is TGCAGTGCTAGAGGGTGGACAGGGGGGACTAGCGGGGGGGCCAACGTCCTGACTTTC. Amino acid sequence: CSARGWTGGTSGGANVLTF.